This T cell receptor beta chain emerged from a study of T cells in Graves' hyperthyroidism and ophthalmopathy. Researchers defined stable Graves' hyperthyroidism as no ophthalmopathy progression within 18 months. Pregnant or lactating patients were excluded, as were those with uncontrolled infection or other autoimmune disease. In making diagnoses, clinical symptoms, serum thyroxine and TRAb, thyroid ultrasound and orbital computed tomography were all used. Regarding the study as a whole: Researchers found most expanded thyroid clonotypes above 0.001 in blood as well.

There were TCR beta CDR3 regions amplified from RNA transcripts. Carried out on the TCR CDR3, a first-round RT-PCR used the HTBI primer set. TCRdb reanalysed the multiplex PCR reads using MiXCR and keeps one entry per CDR3 protein. The data show over 500,000 distinct CDR3 sequences, around 15% seen once. The germline CDR1 and CDR2 sequences are SEHNR and FQNEAQ (reference sequence). Trimming took 1 base from V and 8 from J, leaving 9 bases between them. The CDR3 runs 14 residues. This clonotype was found a few times. Its antigen is still unknown. Input material: blood. The rearrangement joins TRBV7-9 to TRBJ1-6; the D is unclear. This TCR derives from a woman aged 40 to 49 with Graves' hyperthyroidism. CDR3 sequence (DNA): TGTGCCAGCAGCTTAGAGATTTGGGATTCACCCCTCCACTTT. This sequence encodes CASSLEIWDSPLHF.